The 30 T cell receptor beta chains below come from one sample, sequenced in a study of T cell responses to AZD1222 COVID-19 vaccine. Repertoires were generated with immunoSEQ multiplex PCR, while TCRdb's copy carries only in-frame clones and drops some. The sample lists 150,000 to 200,000 clones; 87% were seen once. The specimen comprised peripheral blood, sampled on day 0 of MenACWY control vaccination. The receptors originated from an adult in good health.

This chain uses TRBV19 with TRBJ2-7, with 13 nucleotides matching TRBD2. CDR1 LNHDA and CDR2 SQIVND come from the germline V gene (reference sequence). With V trimmed by 9 bases and J by 3 bases, 5 bases remained unmatched. The CDR3 has 14 amino acids. CDR3 sequence reads: CARGLAGTYYEQYF. In nucleotides, the CDR3 is TGTGCCAGGGGACTAGCGGGAACCTACTACGAGCAGTACTTC.

This clone was counted a single time. This chain connects TRBV29-1 to TRBJ1-2; tentatively, D is TRBD1 (5 bases). Germline CDR1 is SQVTM and CDR2 is ANQGSEA. V was clipped by 7 bases and J by 5 bases, with 20 bases between them. The CDR3 is 14 amino acids. Written as DNA, the CDR3 is TGCAGCGCTGGCCGGACGGGCAGGGATTATGGCTACACCTTC. Residues: CSAGRTGRDYGYTF.

There are a few counts of this clone. The chain couples TRBV24-1 to TRBJ1-1; no firm D call. Trimming left V 0 bases short and J 9 bases short, with 4 bases between. Germline values: CDR1 KGHDR, CDR2 SFDVKD. The CDR3 has 11 residues. For the CDR3, the DNA is TGTGCCACCAGTGATTTGCAGAAAGCTTTCTTT. Encoded protein: CATSDLQKAFF.

This chain joins TRBV7-6 and TRBJ2-3, with 7 positions matching TRBD2. The CDR3 extends over 16 amino acids. The germline CDR1 and CDR2 sequences are SGHVS and FNYEAQ. V shed 5 bases, J shed 2 bases, and the junction held 10 bases outside the gene matches. The CDR3 sequence is CASSPRGGGATDTQYF. The DNA for the CDR3 is TGTGCCAGCAGCCCCCGCGGCGGGGGAGCCACAGATACGCAGTATTTT.

The chain combines TRBV3-1 (or the pseudogene TRBV3-2) with TRBJ1-1, with D unclear. CDR1 LGHDT and CDR2 YNNKEL come from the germline V gene (reference sequence). The V and J ends lost 1 base and 6 bases respectively, with 12 bases between them. The length of the CDR3 is 14 residues. The CDR3 bases are TGTGCCAGCAGCCAAGGAGACGTCGGCGCTGAAGCTTTCTTT. It yields the protein CASSQGDVGAEAFF.

In DNA form, the CDR3 reads TGTGCCAGCAGTTTTGGGGGACAGTCGCAGCCCCAGCATTTT. Translating gives CASSFGGQSQPQHF. The chain has TRBV28 and TRBJ1-5; 7 bases agree with TRBD1. Germline assignment: CDR1 MDHEN and CDR2 SYDVKM. The CDR3 totals 14 residues. The J segment lost 7 bases and the V segment lost 3 bases, leaving 6 bases of the junction unmatched.

The chain carries TRBV11-2 and TRBJ2-7, with D perhaps given as TRBD1 or TRBD2 (6 bases each). Germline V gene lookup returns CDR1 SGHAT and CDR2 FQNNGV. The length of the CDR3 is 15 residues. Trimming shortened V by 7 bases and J by 2 bases, and 18 bases separated the two germline ends. CDR3 coding DNA: TGTGCCAGCAAAGAGGAGGGGGGTAGAACCTACGAGCAGTACTTC. Protein product: CASKEEGGRTYEQYF.

The chain carries TRBV5-4 and TRBJ1-6; D gene unclear. Germline-derived CDR1 and CDR2 are SGHNT and YYREEE (reference sequence). The germline V and J ends were trimmed by 1 base and 7 bases, with 9 bases remaining between them. The CDR3 has 14 amino acids. The CDR3 bases are TGTGCCAGCAGCTTGCGGGGAGGGAATTCACCCCTCCACTTT. Translating gives CASSLRGGNSPLHF.

The chain links TRBV7-9 to TRBJ1-4; D gene uncertain. The CDR3 length is 13 residues. V gave up 4 bases and J gave up 4 bases, with 7 bases separating them. Per germline, CDR1 SEHNR and CDR2 FQNEAQ (reference sequence). The CDR3 loop is CASSSQHNEKLFF. The CDR3 DNA reads as TGTGCCAGCAGCTCCCAGCATAATGAAAAACTGTTTTTT.

The gene calls are TRBV7-9 and TRBJ1-5; D gene uncertain. This CDR3 region has 13 residues. The germline V gene has CDR1 SEHNR and CDR2 FQNEAQ (reference sequence). Trimming left V 3 bases short and J 2 bases short, with 5 bases between. The CDR3 loop reads CASSFEGNQPQHF. The CDR3 DNA is TGTGCCAGCAGCTTTGAGGGCAATCAGCCCCAGCATTTT.

The chain carries TRBV5-4 and TRBJ2-7, with D perhaps TRBD1 or TRBD2 (7 bases each). V was pared by 4 bases and J by 2 bases, with 16 bases between. Germline values: CDR1 SGHNT, CDR2 YYREEE (reference sequence). The CDR3 is 15 residues long. The CDR3 loop is CASSPAGRGPYEQYF. Written as DNA, the CDR3 is TGTGCCAGCAGCCCCGCAGGGAGGGGGCCCTACGAGCAGTACTTC.

This chain joins TRBV6-5 and TRBJ1-3, with no clear D. CDR1 is MNHEY and CDR2 is SVGAGI in the germline V gene. V lost 5 bases, J lost 4 bases, and 9 bases lay in between. This CDR3 comprises 13 residues. In DNA form, the CDR3 reads TGTGCCAGCAGTCATCAACAGGGAAACACCATATATTTT. Amino acid sequence: CASSHQQGNTIYF.

The J gene is TRBJ2-7, the V gene TRBV10-3; 7 bases line up with TRBD2. CDR3 length equals 15 residues. Germline CDR1 is ENHRY and CDR2 is SYGVKD. The junction had 13 bases not matched to a gene; V was cut back by 5 bases and J by 6 bases. In DNA form, the CDR3 reads TGTGCCATCAGTCCCAGTGACAGTCGGGAGGTCGAGCAGTACTTC. The encoded protein is CAISPSDSREVEQYF.

The chain employs TRBV9 and TRBJ1-3; 8 nucleotides agree with TRBD1. The ends lost 4 bases at V and 0 bases at J; junction bases unmatched: 6. The CDR3 spans 16 residues. Germline CDR1 SGDLS, CDR2 YYNGEE. Here the CDR3 DNA reads TGTGCCAGCAGCCCTCAGGGGGCGACCTCTGGAAACACCATATATTTT. Translation gives CASSPQGATSGNTIYF.

This sequence joins TRBV5-1 and TRBJ2-7, with D perhaps TRBD2 (6 bases). The CDR3 spans 14 residues. Germline V gene data show CDR1 as SGHRS and CDR2 as YFSETQ. Trimming took 4 bases from V and 2 from J, leaving 13 bases between them. The CDR3 region is CASSLRLGAYEQYF. In DNA form, the CDR3 reads TGCGCCAGCAGCCTACGACTAGGGGCCTACGAGCAGTACTTC.

Remarks on this clone: The sample holds other DNA sequences that translate to the same CDR3. The chain joins TRBV5-6 to TRBJ2-3, with D possibly being TRBD2 (5 bases). V shed 1 base and J shed 5 bases, with 8 bases lying between them. The germline gives CDR1 SGHDT, CDR2 YYEEEE. The CDR3 sequence is 13 residues long. The CDR3 loop is CASSLTRGDTQYF. CDR3 nucleotides: TGTGCCAGCAGCTTGACCCGGGGAGATACGCAGTATTTT.

V is TRBV30 and J is TRBJ1-1; D is unresolved. The germline gives CDR1 GTSNPN, CDR2 SVGIG (reference sequence). V was shortened by 0 bases and J by 1 base, with 6 bases between the two germline ends. CDR3 size: 13 residues. The CDR3 DNA is TGTGCCTGGAGTGTTCACGGGAACACTGAAGCTTTCTTT. Amino acids: CAWSVHGNTEAFF.

This sequence joins TRBV18 and TRBJ2-7; D not resolved. This CDR3 has 14 amino acids. Germline-derived CDR1 and CDR2 are KGHSH and LQKENI. V lost 3 bases to trimming and J lost 3 bases, with 12 bases between them. CDR3 sequence (DNA): TGTGCCAGCTCACCGGGTGGGCGGCTCTACGAGCAGTACTTC. Protein sequence: CASSPGGRLYEQYF.

The rearrangement uses TRBV28 and TRBJ2-5, with D possibly matching TRBD2 (6 bases). V lost 6 bases and J lost 1, with 15 bases in between. This CDR3 has 15 amino acids. Germline CDR1 is MDHEN and CDR2 is SYDVKM. This CDR3 is CASSKLRLGQETQYF. The DNA for the CDR3 is TGTGCCAGCAGCAAACTTAGACTAGGCCAAGAGACCCAGTACTTC.

The J gene is TRBJ1-1, the V gene TRBV30; unclear D gene. Trimming took 1 base from V and 0 from J, leaving 3 bases between them. The CDR3 is 12 residues long. Germline assignment: CDR1 GTSNPN and CDR2 SVGIG (reference sequence). Here the CDR3 reads CAWSALNTEAFF. CDR3 coding DNA: TGTGCCTGGAGTGCTCTGAACACTGAAGCTTTCTTT.

The V call is TRBV13, the J call TRBJ2-3; D remains ambiguous. V gave up 4 bases and J gave up 0 bases, with 14 bases separating them. Per germline, CDR1 PRHDT and CDR2 FYEKMQ (reference sequence). The CDR3 runs 16 residues. The chain's CDR3 is CASSSLRSFSTDTQYF. The CDR3, as DNA: TGTGCCAGCAGCTCCCTCCGAAGTTTTAGCACAGATACGCAGTATTTT. Full variable domain (outside the CDR3, taken from reference TRBV13 and TRBJ2-3): AAGVIQSPRHLIKEKRETATLKCYPIPRHDTVYWYQQGPGQDPQFLISFYEKMQSDKGSIPDRFSAQQFSDYHSELNMSSLELGDSALYFCASSSLRSFSTDTQYFGPGTRLTVL.

The V gene is TRBV21-1, the J gene TRBJ1-5; the DNA was not compared with TRBD1, the D call given in the table. TRBV21-1 is reported as a pseudogene. CDR3 length: 20 amino acids. CDR3 in amino acids: CASSKALWTGLFYSNQPQHF. The CDR3 DNA is TGTGCCAGCAGCAAAGCGCTTTGGACAGGGCTATTCTATAGCAATCAGCCCCAGCATTTT.

The chain joins TRBV5-1 to TRBJ2-6; unclear D gene. Germline V gene sequence: CDR1 SGHRS, CDR2 YFSETQ. The CDR3 is 16 amino acids. Trimming stripped 3 bases from V and 0 bases from J, with 10 bases between. The CDR3 region is CASSSTPGSGANVLTF. CDR3 nucleotide sequence: TGCGCCAGCAGCTCCACCCCAGGCTCTGGGGCCAACGTCCTGACTTTC. Drawing the rest from reference TRBV5-1 and TRBJ2-6, the complete variable domain is KAGVTQTPRYLIKTRGQQVTLSCSPISGHRSVSWYQQTPGQGLQFLFEYFSETQRNKGNFPGRFSGRQFSNSRSEMNVSTLELGDSALYLCASSSTPGSGANVLTFGAGSRLTVL.

V and J are TRBV7-2 and TRBJ2-7; 12 bases agree with TRBD1. Germline CDR1 is SGHTA and CDR2 is FQGNSA. Losses at the gene ends were 0 bases for V and 6 bases for J; bases not matched to a gene: 21. The CDR3 runs to 21 residues. Here the CDR3 DNA reads TGTGCCAGCAGCTTAGCTGCGGGACAGGGGGCGGTCCTGGCCTCCCCTACCGAGCAGTACTTC. Protein: CASSLAAGQGAVLASPTEQYF. The full variable domain, completed using reference TRBV7-2 and TRBJ2-7, is GAGVSQSPSNKVTEKGKDVELRCDPISGHTALYWYRQSLGQGLEFLIYFQGNSAPDKSGLPSDRFSAERTGGSVSTLTIQRTQQEDSAVYLCASSLAAGQGAVLASPTEQYFGPGTRLTVT.

CDR3 sequence (DNA): TGCAGCGTTGAAACAGGGGGCCGCCTGTTTTTT. This gives the protein CSVETGGRLFF. The V gene is TRBV29-1, the J gene TRBJ1-4; 9 bases agree with TRBD1. The trim removed 2 bases at V and 14 bases at J, leaving 3 bases unmatched. The CDR3 runs 11 residues. Germline CDR1 is SQVTM and CDR2 is ANQGSEA.

The rearrangement joins TRBV6-1 to TRBJ1-2; perhaps TRBD1 as D (5 bases). The CDR3 is made up of 16 amino acids. Per germline, CDR1 MNHNS and CDR2 SASEGT. Between the trimmed V and J ends, which lost 4 bases and 2 bases, there was a span of 17 bases. CDR3 in DNA: TGTGCCAGCAGTGTTGGGGGGAGAGCGATGAACTATGGCTACACCTTC. Protein: CASSVGGRAMNYGYTF.

This chain uses TRBV30 with TRBJ2-1, with 12 positions matching TRBD2. Germline V lookup: CDR1 GTSNPN, CDR2 SVGIG (reference sequence). CDR3 length: 18 amino acids. Losses at the gene ends were 1 base for V and 6 bases for J; bases not matched to a gene: 13. CDR3 nucleotide sequence: TGTGCCTGGAGTGGGGCTAGCGGGGGGGCAAAATCTTTCAATGAGCAGTTCTTC. Its translation is CAWSGASGGAKSFNEQFF.

V gene TRBV18 combines with J gene TRBJ1-2; tentatively, D is TRBD1 (6 bases). The CDR3 consists of 17 residues. Germline V lookup: CDR1 KGHSH, CDR2 LQKENI. V lost 0 bases to trimming and J lost 0 bases, with 14 bases between them. CDR3 residues: CASSPPAGAESNYGYTF. DNA of the CDR3: TGTGCCAGCTCACCACCTGCGGGGGCAGAATCTAACTATGGCTACACCTTC.

The chain recombines TRBV28 with TRBJ1-3, with a possible D match to TRBD1 (6 bases). This CDR3 is 15 amino acids long. The ends were cut back, 5 bases at V and 0 bases at J, with 11 bases in the middle. CDR1 is MDHEN, CDR2 SYDVKM, per germline. The CDR3 DNA sequence: TGTGCCAGCAGTCTCACAGGGACCTCTGGAAACACCATATATTTT. It is translated as CASSLTGTSGNTIYF.

The chain couples TRBV5-6 to TRBJ1-1; D gene uncertain. The germline gives CDR1 SGHDT, CDR2 YYEEEE. V shed 1 base and J shed 4 bases, with 8 bases lying between them. The CDR3 loop spans 13 amino acids. The CDR3 region is CASSLSRATEAFF. CDR3 in DNA: TGTGCCAGCAGCTTGTCACGGGCCACTGAAGCTTTCTTT.